The 19 T cell receptor beta chains listed next were all sequenced from one sample in a study of blood T cell repertoires in COVID-19 (dated by TCRdb to about 2020). The protocol used for the library was the immunoSEQ multiplex PCR assay. The table was pulled from immuneACCESS by TCRdb, which kept in-frame rearrangements only. Such tables lose some clones; where checked, under half of the loss comes from unresolved V genes, and the rest has no known cause. For this sample the table gives about 180,000 clones, of which around 84% were detected only once. Around 5% of the sample lies in the top ten. The source material was peripheral blood. The receptors shown here come from a woman aged 45-65 years with COVID-19, enrolled during active disease.

This chain joins TRBV5-1 and TRBJ2-2; a weak D match, TRBD2 (6 bases). Germline CDR1 SGHRS, CDR2 YFSETQ. V dropped 1 base and J dropped 7 bases, with 11 bases sitting between them. This CDR3 is built from 14 residues. The CDR3 DNA sequence: TGCGCCAGCAGCTTGTCTGGAGGGGACGGGGAGCTGTTTTTT. It codes for CASSLSGGDGELFF.

The chain has TRBV5-5 and TRBJ2-7, with TRBD1 matching over 7 bases. There are 17 residues in the CDR3. The germline gives CDR1 SGHKS, CDR2 YYEKEE (reference sequence). J gave up 7 bases and V 0 bases, and 16 bases lay outside the gene matches. CDR3 coding DNA: TGTGCCAGCAGCTTGGGTGAAAGGACAGGACCCCTGGGGGAGCAGTACTTC. Amino acids: CASSLGERTGPLGEQYF.

This chain links TRBV7-7 with TRBJ2-5; 7 bases map to TRBD2. This CDR3 is built from 16 residues. Per germline, CDR1 SSHAT and CDR2 FNYEAQ (reference sequence). V shed 5 bases, J shed 2 bases, and the junction held 11 bases outside the gene matches. CDR3 nucleotide sequence: TGTGCCAGCAGCCGTGCTTCGCGGGGGACGCAAGAGACCCAGTACTTC. Translating it yields CASSRASRGTQETQYF.

The chain is built from TRBV10-2 and TRBJ2-5; 7 nucleotides match TRBD2. After removal of 5 bases from V and 2 bases from J, the junction contained 5 bases not matched to a gene. This CDR3 is built from 14 residues. The germline CDR1 and CDR2 sequences are WSHSY and SAAADI. The CDR3 DNA follows: TGCGCCAGCAGTAGAGAGCGGGGACAAGAGACCCAGTACTTC. It encodes CASSRERGQETQYF.

The chain combines TRBV21-1 with TRBJ1-5; TRBD1 was called by the table and not checked on the DNA. TRBV21-1 is a recognized pseudogene. The CDR3 length is 15 residues. CDR3 in amino acids: CASRTGGKGNQPQHF. The CDR3 nucleotides read TGTGCCAGTAGGACAGGGGGAAAGGGCAATCAGCCCCAGCATTTT.

The chain recombines TRBV13 with TRBJ2-5; the match to TRBD2 covers 9 bases. The junction had 9 bases not matched to a gene; V was cut back by 5 bases and J by 5 bases. The CDR3 loop spans 15 amino acids. Germline V gene lookup returns CDR1 PRHDT and CDR2 FYEKMQ (reference sequence). The CDR3, as DNA: TGTGCCAGCAGCCCGTGGACTAGCGCCGGGGAGACCCAGTACTTC. The encoded protein is CASSPWTSAGETQYF.

The rearrangement links TRBV6-2 or TRBV6-3 to TRBJ2-3; D uncertain. This CDR3 spans 12 amino acids. Trimming took 5 bases from V and 2 from J, leaving 5 bases between them. Per the germline V gene, CDR1 is MNHEY and CDR2 is SVGEGT. The CDR3 bases are TGTGCCAGCAGTCCCTACACAGATACGCAGTATTTT. Protein sequence: CASSPYTDTQYF.

The chain links TRBV6-5 to TRBJ2-7, with 9 bases aligning to TRBD1. This CDR3 has 15 amino acids. After removal of 7 bases from V and 6 bases from J, the junction contained 13 bases not matched to a gene. Germline CDR1 MNHEY, CDR2 SVGAGI. CDR3 in DNA: TGTGCCAGCAATCCCGCCGGGACAGGGATTGGCGAGCAGTACTTC. Its translation: CASNPAGTGIGEQYF.

This clone was seen only a few times. The chain uses TRBV4-1 and TRBJ1-1, with TRBD1 as a possible D gene (6 bases). The V end was cut by 7 bases, the J end by 1 base, with 16 bases between. This CDR3 comprises 15 residues. The V gene's germline CDR1 is MGHRA and CDR2 YSYEKL. The CDR3 DNA reads TGCGCCAGCACGCGGGGGCCAGCCCAGAACACTGAAGCTTTCTTT. Translation: CASTRGPAQNTEAFF.

This rearrangement joins TRBV4-1 to TRBJ2-5; 10 bases line up with TRBD2. CDR3 length equals 16 residues. CDR1 and CDR2 (germline): MGHRA, YSYEKL. Trimming at V came to 1 base and at J to 1 base, leaving 3 bases not matched to a gene. The chain's CDR3 is CASSQGIAGGQETQYF. CDR3 in DNA: TGCGCCAGCAGCCAAGGGATAGCGGGGGGCCAAGAGACCCAGTACTTC.

This chain connects TRBV4-1 to TRBJ2-1, with D possibly matching TRBD1 (5 bases). Germline-derived CDR1 and CDR2 are MGHRA and YSYEKL. The CDR3 has 15 amino acids. Trimming stripped 6 bases from V and 0 bases from J, with 12 bases between. CDR3 loop: CASSLQESSYNEQFF. CDR3 DNA sequence: TGCGCCAGCAGTCTACAGGAGAGCTCCTACAATGAGCAGTTCTTC.

The chain links TRBV5-1 to TRBJ2-2, with D maybe TRBD2 (6 bases). CDR1 and CDR2 (germline): SGHRS, YFSETQ. This CDR3 is built from 12 residues. Trimming cost V 5 bases and J 4 bases, with 6 bases left between them. The CDR3 here is CASRGGTGELFF. Written as DNA, the CDR3 is TGCGCCAGCAGGGGGGGCACCGGGGAGCTGTTTTTT.

This clone was recorded only once. The chain joins TRBV27 to TRBJ1-2; 9 nucleotides match TRBD1. This CDR3 has 16 amino acids. V trimming: 4 bases; J trimming: 5 bases; junction bases outside the gene matches: 11. Germline CDR1 MNHEY, CDR2 SMNVEV (reference sequence). CDR3 nucleotides: TGTGCCAGCAGTTCTTCTACCTGGACAGGGGAATATGGCTACACCTTC. Its translation: CASSSSTWTGEYGYTF.

The chain is built from TRBV24-1 and TRBJ2-5; a weak D match, TRBD2 (7 bases). The V end lost 5 bases, the J end lost 5 bases, and 17 bases lay between the germline ends. The CDR3 totals 15 residues. The V gene's germline CDR1 is KGHDR and CDR2 SFDVKD. The CDR3 DNA reads TGTGCCACCAGTGTCGATAGGGGGGGCGGGGAGACCCAGTACTTC. Its translation: CATSVDRGGGETQYF.

The rearrangement uses TRBV3-1 (or the pseudogene TRBV3-2) and TRBJ2-5; TRBD2 might be the D (5 bases). Germline V gene lookup returns CDR1 LGHDT and CDR2 YNNKEL (reference sequence). V was pared by 0 bases and J by 4 bases, with 21 bases between. The CDR3 length is 18 residues. Written as DNA, the CDR3 is TGTGCCAGCAGCCAAGAAATCCCACGCGGGCGCAACCCAGAGACCCAGTACTTC. Translation gives CASSQEIPRGRNPETQYF.

There are a few counts of this clone. This chain links TRBV7-3 with TRBJ1-1; D remains unclear. Trimming took off 2 bases at V and 1 base at J, with 5 bases between the two ends. Looked up from germline, CDR1 is SGHTA and CDR2 is FQGTGA. The CDR3 is 13 amino acids. The CDR3 region is CASSLSSNTEAFF. CDR3 DNA sequence: TGTGCCAGCAGCTTATCCTCGAACACTGAAGCTTTCTTT.

V is TRBV10-3 and J is TRBJ2-7; 11 bases agree with TRBD2. Germline V gene lookup returns CDR1 ENHRY and CDR2 SYGVKD. The CDR3 extends over 15 amino acids. With V trimmed by 10 bases and J by 8 bases, 16 bases remained unmatched. The CDR3 nucleotides are TGTGCCACGGGCGGGGCCGATGCTAGCGGGGGGCAGCAGTACTTC. Protein product: CATGGADASGGQQYF.

This rearrangement joins TRBV7-7 to TRBJ2-5, with D perhaps matching TRBD2 (5 bases). CDR3 length: 15 amino acids. Germline values: CDR1 SSHAT, CDR2 FNYEAQ (reference sequence). The V end lost 5 bases, the J end lost 5 bases, and 18 bases lay between the germline ends. The CDR3 loop is CASSPSRAPRETQYF. CDR3 coding DNA: TGTGCCAGCAGCCCTAGCCGAGCGCCGCGGGAGACCCAGTACTTC.

The chain links TRBV9 to TRBJ2-5; no reliable D call. Trimming pared 3 bases from V and 5 bases from J, leaving 8 bases between. CDR3 size: 12 residues. Germline V gene data show CDR1 as SGDLS and CDR2 as YYNGEE. CDR3 sequence: CASSAPRETQYF. The CDR3 coding sequence is TGTGCCAGCAGCGCACCCCGGGAGACCCAGTACTTC.